Below are 7 T cell receptor beta chains sequenced from a single sample in a study of blood T cells in healthy people across ages. With a J-beta primer mix and a sample-barcoded 5' primer, a second PCR ran roughly 6 to 11 cycles. One entry per CDR3 protein, called by TCRdb with MiXCR from the 5' RACE reads. The profile shows about 1.8 million distinct CDR3 sequences, roughly 49% of them singletons. Sequencing was done on a sample of blood. The receptors here all came from a middle-aged woman in good health.

The V call is TRBV2, the J call TRBJ2-1; TRBD2 aligns across 7 bases. Trimming at V came to 8 bases and at J to 7 bases, leaving 8 bases not matched to a gene. Looked up from germline, CDR1 is SNHLY and CDR2 is FYNNEI. This CDR3 contains 13 residues. CDR3 amino acids: CASRYGGGNEQFF. As DNA, the CDR3 is TGTGCCAGCCGATACGGGGGAGGGAATGAGCAGTTCTTC.

This clonotype showed up many times. This chain connects TRBV29-1 to TRBJ2-1; 11 positions agree with TRBD2. The germline V gene has CDR1 SQVTM and CDR2 ANQGSEA. The CDR3 sequence is 16 residues long. J gave up 7 bases and V 1 base, and 9 bases lay outside the gene matches. The CDR3 loop reads CSVEGFLAGGRNEQFF. As DNA, the CDR3 is TGCAGCGTTGAAGGATTCCTAGCGGGGGGCAGAAATGAGCAGTTCTTC.

CDR3 sequence reads: CSARDHTDTQYF. The CDR3 nucleotides read TGCAGTGCTAGAGATCATACAGATACGCAGTATTTT. The rearrangement uses TRBV20-1 and TRBJ2-3; D is undetermined. V lost 0 bases to trimming and J lost 3 bases, with 4 bases between them. Germline CDR1 is DFQATT and CDR2 is SNEGSKA (reference sequence). The CDR3 is made up of 12 amino acids.

The chain joins TRBV27 to TRBJ1-1; perhaps TRBD1 as D (5 bases). The CDR3 consists of 13 residues. V lost 5 bases, J lost 4 bases, and 11 bases lay in between. Germline CDR1 and CDR2: MNHEY and SMNVEV (reference sequence). The CDR3 reads CASSVVRATEAFF. The DNA for the CDR3 is TGTGCCAGCAGTGTTGTCAGGGCCACTGAAGCTTTCTTT.

The rearrangement joins TRBV4-3 to TRBJ2-7; possible D gene TRBD1, 6 bases. The ends were cut back, 0 bases at V and 2 bases at J, with 11 bases in the middle. Germline CDR1 is LGHNA and CDR2 is YSLEER. The CDR3 totals 15 residues. For the CDR3, the DNA is TGCGCCAGCAGCCAAGACAGGGGTCTTCCCTACGAGCAGTACTTC. Protein product: CASSQDRGLPYEQYF.

The gene calls are TRBV4-3 and TRBJ2-1; D unresolved. V lost 1 base and J 9 bases, leaving 10 bases between the germline ends. The germline CDR1 and CDR2 sequences are LGHNA and YSLEER. The CDR3 is 13 residues long. CDR3 sequence reads: CASSQALGSEQFF. The CDR3 region has the DNA TGCGCCAGCAGCCAAGCGCTAGGGTCTGAGCAGTTCTTC.

The V and J genes are TRBV5-1 and TRBJ2-6; no reliable D call. This CDR3 comprises 16 residues. The germline V and J ends were trimmed by 4 bases and 4 bases, with 15 bases remaining between them. Germline loops: CDR1 SGHRS, CDR2 YFSETQ. CDR3 protein: CASSAEWGSGANVLTF. CDR3 bases: TGCGCCAGCAGCGCCGAGTGGGGATCCGGGGCCAACGTCCTGACTTTC.